This T cell receptor beta chain was obtained from a study of T cells after yellow fever vaccination. General study findings and limits: Some clonotypes were seen in both the CD4 and the CD8 compartments. These made up a small share and likely arose from convergent recombination.

About this clonotype: The antigen is not known.

One entry per CDR3 protein results from TCRdb running MiXCR on the 5' RACE reads. The profile covers 500,000 to 650,000 distinct CDR3 sequences, with less than 20% appearing a single time and 15% to 20% taken by the ten largest. This specimen was PBMCs, taken about 5 days after the first yellow fever vaccination. This receptor was taken from a man between 18 and 29 years old who received the YFV17D yellow fever vaccine.

Here the CDR3 DNA reads TGCGCCAGCAGCCATCTCTCCCGGGCCAGAGCCCCTTACACCGGGGAGCTGTTTTTT. Translation: CASSHLSRARAPYTGELFF. The chain has TRBV4-3 and TRBJ2-2; the D is unclear. V lost 3 bases and J lost 3, with 23 bases in between. CDR1 is LGHNA and CDR2 is YSLEER in the germline V gene. CDR3 length equals 19 residues.